In its sample, the clone carrying this T cell receptor (beta chain) was seen once. The sample belongs to a study of spatial heterogeneity in lung cancer. Looking at the study overall: Consistently, beta-chain sequences turned up in larger numbers than alpha-chain sequences did.

TCRdb re-called the 5' RACE reads through MiXCR, storing one row per CDR3 protein. The sample holds 35,000 to 45,000 distinct CDR3 sequences, less than 9% seen once. This CDR3 has 16 amino acids. The time point was: sample taken at primary tumor resection. Samples came from roughly 75 TRACERx patients with untreated early-stage lung cancer. This material consisted of PBMCs, taken at surgery. J is TRBJ1-5 and V is TRBV21-1. TRBV21-1 constitutes a pseudogene. The receptor comes from a female donor with early-stage non-small cell lung cancer. The CDR3 sequence is CASSGRMPYSNQPQHF. CDR3 in DNA: TGTGCCAGCAGCGGCAGGATGCCATATAGCAATCAGCCCCAGCATTTT.